Each of the 2 T cell receptor beta chains below was sequenced from the same sample in a study of CD8 T cells in Susac syndrome. RNA was extracted with the RNeasy kit, and a quantity of about 0.45 to 1 ug was reverse transcribed using random hexamers. TCRdb reprocessed the immunoSEQ multiplex PCR reads via MiXCR and lists one record per CDR3 protein. The table includes 100,000 to 150,000 distinct CDR3 sequences, around 86% detected once. Sequenced input: CD8+ T cells from PBMCs. The receptors shown here come from a human donor with multiple sclerosis.

V is TRBV27 and J is TRBJ2-1; 7 bases are shared with TRBD2. The CDR3 length is 16 residues. CDR1 and CDR2 from the germline V gene are MNHEY and SMNVEV (reference sequence). The V segment lost 7 bases and the J segment 0 bases; nucleotides outside the gene matches: 9. The CDR3 DNA reads TGTGCCAGCAAAGGTAGCGGGCCGAGCTCCTACAATGAGCAGTTCTTC. Translating gives CASKGSGPSSYNEQFF.

This clonotype was counted a single time. V is TRBV6-1 and J is TRBJ2-1; no firm D call. Germline assignment: CDR1 MNHNS and CDR2 SASEGT. The CDR3 has 11 residues. The ends were cut back, 7 bases at V and 2 bases at J, with 3 bases in the middle. The CDR3 spells CASMTYNEQFF. DNA of the CDR3: TGTGCCAGCATGACCTACAATGAGCAGTTCTTC.